This is a list of T cell receptor beta chains from one sample in a study of blood T cell repertoires in COVID-19. The protocol was immunoSEQ multiplex PCR, while the TCRdb copy is restricted to in-frame clones and leaves out a portion. Of fewer than 350,000 clones listed, roughly 89% were seen once; the top ten hold roughly 5.2%. Sequencing was carried out using PBMCs or T cells enriched from blood (not recorded which). The receptors derive from a man aged 55 to 69 who had recovered from COVID-19. Each CDR3 is given with its conserved first and last residue. D genes are given only for firm matches. Size is stated for part of the rows, as once, few or many counts, or as a class when the clone is expanded.

CDR3: CASSTAGVKETQYF
DNA: TGTGCCAGTAGTACAGCGGGAGTAAAAGAGACCCAGTACTTC
D: TRBD2
size: -
V: TRBV19
J: TRBJ2-5

CDR3: CASSSPYKDRGSYEQYF
DNA: TGTGCCAGCAGTTCCCCTTACAAAGACAGGGGTTCCTACGAGCAGTACTTC
D: TRBD1
size: once
V: TRBV28
J: TRBJ2-7

CDR3: CASSQGGNRRSEAFF
DNA: TGTGCCAGCAGCCAAGGAGGAAACAGGCGTTCTGAAGCTTTCTTT
D: -
size: -
V: TRBV3-1/TRBV3-2
J: TRBJ1-1

CDR3: CASSLAAGSPRYGYTF
DNA: TGCGCCAGCAGCTTGGCCGCGGGTTCCCCTCGTTATGGCTACACCTTC
D: -
size: -
V: TRBV5-1
J: TRBJ1-2

CDR3: CASSTLTGAAETEAFF
DNA: TGTGCCAGCAGCACCCTGACAGGGGCCGCGGAGACTGAAGCTTTCTTT
D: TRBD1
size: once
V: TRBV3-1/TRBV3-2
J: TRBJ1-1

CDR3: CASSPLGEDEQYF
DNA: TGTGCCAGCAGCCCACTCGGGGAGGACGAGCAGTACTTC
D: -
size: -
V: TRBV3-1/TRBV3-2
J: TRBJ2-7

CDR3: CASSESTGTGSNEQFF
DNA: TGCGCCAGCAGTGAATCTACCGGGACAGGGAGCAATGAGCAGTTCTTC
D: TRBD1
size: -
V: TRBV10-1
J: TRBJ2-1

CDR3: CASSYYRDRRRETQYF
DNA: TGTGCCAGCAGTTACTATAGGGACAGGCGTCGTGAGACCCAGTACTTC
D: TRBD1
size: -
V: TRBV6-5
J: TRBJ2-5

CDR3: CASSFREGYGYTF
DNA: TGTGCCAGCAGCTTCCGGGAGGGATATGGCTACACCTTC
D: -
size: -
V: TRBV5-8
J: TRBJ1-2

CDR3: CASSLCVGHFKCNEQFF
DNA: TGTGCCAGCAGTTTATGTGTGGGGCACTTCAAGTGCAATGAGCAGTTCTTC
D: -
size: few
V: TRBV28
J: TRBJ2-1

CDR3: CASSLSLAQETQYF
DNA: TGTGCCAGCAGCTTAAGTCTAGCTCAAGAGACCCAGTACTTC
D: -
size: -
V: TRBV7-2
J: TRBJ2-5

CDR3: CASSSVRGRVSEQFF
DNA: TGTGCCAGCAGCTCCGTTAGGGGGAGGGTCAGTGAGCAGTTCTTC
D: -
size: -
V: TRBV5-8
J: TRBJ2-1

CDR3: CASSQEEYIQYF
DNA: TGTGCCAGCAGCCAAGAGGAGTACATTCAGTACTTC
D: -
size: once
V: TRBV3-1/TRBV3-2
J: TRBJ2-4

CDR3: CASSGGFLAEQETQYF
DNA: TGCGCCAGCAGCGGCGGTTTTCTAGCGGAACAAGAGACCCAGTACTTC
D: TRBD2
size: -
V: TRBV5-1
J: TRBJ2-5

CDR3: CASMGADSSKDSAGTEAFF
DNA: TGTGCCAGCATGGGTGCGGACAGCTCTAAAGACAGCGCGGGCACTGAAGCTTTCTTT
D: -
size: -
V: TRBV18
J: TRBJ1-1

CDR3: CASRLSGTRGSEQYF
DNA: TGTGCCAGCAGGCTGAGCGGGACAAGGGGTTCCGAGCAGTACTTC
D: -
size: once
V: TRBV7-3
J: TRBJ2-7

CDR3: CASSLMGRTNEKLFF
DNA: TGTGCCAGCAGCTTAATGGGGCGAACTAATGAAAAACTGTTTTTT
D: -
size: once
V: TRBV7-2
J: TRBJ1-4